Following are 10 T cell receptor beta chains from one sample sequenced in a study of blood T cell repertoires in COVID-19. The repertoire was sequenced with immunoSEQ multiplex PCR; TCRdb's copy has only in-frame clones and lacks some. The sample holds a few hundred thousand clones, approximately 82% seen once. The sequenced material came from peripheral blood. These receptors originate from a man in his thirties or forties who had recovered from COVID-19.

The chain carries TRBV23-1 and TRBJ1-1; D not resolved. TRBV23-1 is recorded as an ORF, its role being uncertain. This CDR3 is built from 10 residues. CDR3 DNA sequence: TGCGGCACCCGGGACACTGAAGCTTTCTTT. Residues: CGTRDTEAFF.

V gene TRBV11-2 combines with J gene TRBJ1-1, with D maybe TRBD1 (6 bases). Germline CDR1 reads SGHAT; CDR2 reads FQNNGV. With 1 base removed from V and 5 bases from J, the gap between germline ends came to 8 bases. The CDR3 extends over 13 amino acids. This CDR3 is CASSLGGQTEAFF. Written as DNA, the CDR3 is TGTGCCAGCAGCTTAGGGGGGCAGACTGAAGCTTTCTTT.

The rearrangement joins TRBV20-1 to TRBJ1-1; D is ambiguous. Germline-derived CDR1 and CDR2 are DFQATT and SNEGSKA (reference sequence). Deletions cut 4 bases from V and 11 bases from J, with 11 bases between. CDR3 length equals 10 residues. The CDR3, as DNA: TGCAGTGCTATGGATGCGGAGGCTTTCTTT. Amino acid sequence: CSAMDAEAFF.

The chain has TRBV3-1 (or the pseudogene TRBV3-2) and TRBJ2-7; TRBD2 aligns across 8 bases. The CDR3 is 15 amino acids. Unmatched junction bases numbered 8, after V lost 3 bases and J lost 4 bases. Germline V lookup: CDR1 LGHDT, CDR2 YNNKEL (reference sequence). This CDR3 is CASSHPSGGYYEQYF. As DNA, the CDR3 is TGTGCCAGCAGCCACCCGAGCGGGGGATATTACGAGCAGTACTTC.

The chain recombines TRBV6-5 with TRBJ1-5, with TRBD1 matching over 7 bases. V shed 7 bases and J 8 bases; nucleotides not matched to a gene: 8. Germline loops: CDR1 MNHEY, CDR2 SVGAGI. The CDR3 totals 13 residues. The CDR3 region is CASNRQGGKPQHF. CDR3 DNA sequence: TGTGCCAGCAACAGACAGGGCGGGAAGCCCCAGCATTTT.

The CDR3, as DNA: TGTGCCAGTAGTGTCACAGGGAACACTGAAGCTTTCTTT. Translation gives CASSVTGNTEAFF. The rearrangement links TRBV19 to TRBJ1-1, with D perhaps TRBD1 (5 bases). From germline, CDR1 is LNHDA and CDR2 SQIVND (reference sequence). CDR3 size: 13 residues. Trimming shortened V by 5 bases and J by 1 base, and 8 bases separated the two germline ends.

The J gene is TRBJ1-6, the V gene TRBV6-5; 8 bases map to TRBD1. The junction had 10 bases not matched to a gene; V was cut back by 5 bases and J by 10 bases. This CDR3 region has 15 residues. CDR1 is MNHEY and CDR2 is SVGAGI in the germline V gene. CDR3 residues: CASSPSGQGYSPLHF. The CDR3 DNA sequence: TGTGCCAGCAGTCCCTCCGGACAGGGATACTCACCCCTCCACTTT.

This chain connects TRBV7-9 to TRBJ1-3; 8 nucleotides line up with TRBD1. The germline gives CDR1 SEHNR, CDR2 FQNEAQ (reference sequence). There are 15 residues in the CDR3. The V gene end was trimmed by 2 bases and the J gene end by 4 bases; junction bases not matched to a gene: 4. The CDR3 region is CASSLSQGDGNTIYF. The CDR3, as DNA: TGTGCCAGCAGCTTATCACAGGGGGACGGAAACACCATATATTTT.

The genes are TRBV7-9 and TRBJ2-7; D unresolved. This CDR3 has 14 residues. V lost 1 base, J lost 3 bases, and 10 bases lay in between. Looked up from germline, CDR1 is SEHNR and CDR2 is FQNEAQ (reference sequence). Here the CDR3 DNA reads TGTGCCAGCAGCTTAGAACGCGGCATCTACGAGCAGTACGTC. It encodes CASSLERGIYEQYV.

J is TRBJ1-6 and V is TRBV9; 8 nucleotides line up with TRBD1. Trimming took 3 bases from V and 10 from J; bases not matched to a gene: 6. The CDR3 is 14 residues long. Germline loops: CDR1 SGDLS, CDR2 YYNGEE. The CDR3, as DNA: TGTGCCAGCAGCGCTGGACAGGGCGGATCACCCCTCCACTTT. Protein: CASSAGQGGSPLHF. Full variable domain (outside the CDR3, taken from reference TRBV9 and TRBJ1-6): DSGVTQTPKHLITATGQRVTLRCSPRSGDLSVYWYQQSLDQGLQFLIQYYNGEERAKGNILERFSAQQFPDLHSELNLSSLELGDSALYFCASSAGQGGSPLHFGNGTRLTVT.